Shown below are 29 T cell receptor beta chains from a single sample sequenced in a study of T cells in Graves' hyperthyroidism and ophthalmopathy. Researchers took RNA transcripts and amplified the TCR beta CDR3 regions from them. When the TCR CDR3 underwent first-round RT-PCR, the HTBI primer set was used. TCRdb ran MiXCR on the multiplex PCR reads and lists one entry per CDR3 protein. The table lists about 700,000 distinct CDR3 sequences, 14% of them singletons. Material: blood. The receptor set was obtained from a woman between 18 and 29 years old with Graves' hyperthyroidism.

This clonotype was detected ten times or more. This rearrangement joins TRBV7-9 to TRBJ1-2; D is unresolved. V shed 4 bases and J shed 6 bases, with 18 bases lying between them. There are 15 residues in the CDR3. Per the germline V gene, CDR1 is SEHNR and CDR2 is FQNEAQ (reference sequence). In nucleotides, the CDR3 is TGTGCCAGCAGCTCAGCCCCCCGCGGGAGTGATGGCTACACCTTC. Protein: CASSSAPRGSDGYTF.

This clonotype was seen ten or more times. The chain couples TRBV20-1 to TRBJ1-5, with 9 nucleotides matching TRBD1. The CDR3 totals 13 residues. Germline CDR1 is DFQATT and CDR2 is SNEGSKA (reference sequence). J lost 2 bases, V lost 7 bases, and 3 bases had no gene match. CDR3 region: CSGDRGGNQPQHF. The CDR3 DNA follows: TGCAGTGGTGACAGGGGGGGCAATCAGCCCCAGCATTTT.

This clonotype was counted a few times. This chain connects TRBV6-2 or TRBV6-3 to TRBJ2-1, with D hard to call. The germline gives CDR1 MNHEY, CDR2 SVGEGT. V lost 5 bases to trimming and J lost 0 bases, with 14 bases between them. This CDR3 comprises 16 residues. This CDR3 reads CASSEVRYRSYNEQFF. The CDR3 region has the DNA TGTGCCAGCAGTGAGGTACGGTACCGCTCCTACAATGAGCAGTTCTTC.

This chain links TRBV29-1 with TRBJ1-1; no clear D gene. The ends were cut back, 2 bases at V and 4 bases at J, with 17 bases in the middle. Looked up from germline, CDR1 is SQVTM and CDR2 is ANQGSEA. There are 15 residues in the CDR3. CDR3 protein: CSVETLRGGVTEAFF. As DNA, the CDR3 is TGCAGCGTTGAAACTTTACGGGGTGGAGTCACTGAAGCTTTCTTT.

With regard to this clonotype: One end of the junction does not line up with germline, which may come from a read error. The genes are TRBV7-9 and TRBJ2-7; 9 bases align to TRBD1. Germline CDR1 reads SEHNR; CDR2 reads FQNEAQ (reference sequence). The CDR3 runs 15 residues. CDR3 bases: TGTACCAGCAGCTTAACGACAGGGGGCTCCTACGAGCAGTACTTC. Translation gives CTSSLTTGGSYEQYF.

This clonotype was detected only a few times. The rearrangement uses TRBV29-1 and TRBJ2-3, with 7 bases that match TRBD2. The germline gives CDR1 SQVTM, CDR2 ANQGSEA. The CDR3 runs to 13 residues. The V and J ends lost 6 bases and 2 bases, in that order; junction bases with no gene match: 5. The CDR3 loop reads CSVKGLPTDTQYF. The CDR3 nucleotides are TGCAGCGTGAAGGGACTACCCACAGATACGCAGTATTTT.

This clonotype has at least ten counts. This sequence joins TRBV3-1 and TRBJ2-3; the D is unclear. V was clipped by 8 bases and J by 0 bases, with 9 bases between them. The CDR3 length is 13 residues. Germline assignment: CDR1 LGHDT and CDR2 YNNKEL (reference sequence). DNA for the CDR3: TGTGCCAGCCGCCCGGCTAGCACAGATACGCAGTATTTT. It yields the protein CASRPASTDTQYF.

In its sample, this clonotype was seen a few times. One end of the junction does not line up with germline, which may come from a read error. The chain couples TRBV12-3 or TRBV12-4 to TRBJ2-2, with TRBD2 as a possible D gene (5 bases). The CDR3 spans 13 residues. CDR3 in DNA: TGTGCCTGCAGGACTGCGGTGACCGGGGAGCTGTTTTTT. This codes for CACRTAVTGELFF.

The rearrangement uses TRBV6-1 and TRBJ2-7; possibly TRBD2 for D (5 bases). Germline CDR1 is MNHNS and CDR2 is SASEGT. This CDR3 spans 14 amino acids. Trimming removed 5 bases at V and 6 bases at J, with 17 bases between. CDR3 sequence (DNA): TGTGCCAGCAGTCGGACTTTACTGTCAGGCGAGCAGTACTTC. This translates into CASSRTLLSGEQYF.

This chain connects TRBV14 to TRBJ1-4; tentative D call: TRBD1 (5 bases). Trimming cost V 4 bases and J 0 bases, with 12 bases left between them. Per the germline V gene, CDR1 is SGHDN and CDR2 is FVKESK. The CDR3 has 16 amino acids. The DNA of the CDR3 is TGTGCCAGCAGCCTGACAGAAGCCACAACTAATGAAAAACTGTTTTTT. This translates into CASSLTEATTNEKLFF.

This clonotype came up many times. The rearrangement uses TRBV4-1 and TRBJ1-3; D gene uncertain. V lost 4 bases and J 0 bases, leaving 10 bases between the germline ends. Per germline, CDR1 MGHRA and CDR2 YSYEKL. This CDR3 is 15 amino acids long. The CDR3 DNA reads TGCGCCAGCAGCCTCGGCCGTAGCTCTGGAAACACCATATATTTT. Protein sequence: CASSLGRSSGNTIYF.

This clonotype was observed at least ten times. The chain recombines TRBV20-1 with TRBJ2-4, with D hard to call. Germline V gene sequence: CDR1 DFQATT, CDR2 SNEGSKA (reference sequence). Between the trimmed V and J ends, which lost 1 base and 0 bases, there was a span of 16 bases. This CDR3 is built from 17 residues. CDR3 sequence (DNA): TGCAGTGCTAGAGCCCCAGGCAGCTATCTAGCCAAAAACATTCAGTACTTC. It translates to CSARAPGSYLAKNIQYF.

The rearrangement links TRBV27 to TRBJ2-7; D is uncertain. Trimming pared 3 bases from V and 0 bases from J, leaving 6 bases between. This CDR3 is 13 amino acids long. Germline CDR1 reads MNHEY; CDR2 reads SMNVEV (reference sequence). Here the CDR3 DNA reads TGTGCCAGCAGTTTTTCACTCTCCTACGAGCAGTACTTC. Its protein is CASSFSLSYEQYF.

Remarks on this clonotype: A much larger clone sits a single nucleotide away, making a read error possible. The CDR3 spells CASTRAGLGHNEQFF. CDR3 DNA sequence: TGTGCCAGCACCAGAGCGGGATTGGGCCACAATGAGCAGTTCTTC. The chain recombines TRBV12-3 or TRBV12-4 with TRBJ2-1; 7 positions agree with TRBD2. The length of the CDR3 is 15 residues. V lost 7 bases to trimming and J lost 5 bases; unmatched junction nucleotides: 11.

At least ten counts were recorded for this clonotype. This sequence joins TRBV28 and TRBJ2-7; 10 nucleotides line up with TRBD1. CDR3 size: 15 residues. Losses at the gene ends were 6 bases for V and 0 bases for J; bases not matched to a gene: 5. Looked up from germline, CDR1 is MDHEN and CDR2 is SYDVKM. CDR3 sequence: CASSRTGGGSYEQYF. For the CDR3, the DNA is TGTGCCAGCAGCCGGACAGGGGGAGGCTCCTACGAGCAGTACTTC.

Only a few counts were recorded for this clonotype. This rearrangement joins TRBV18 to TRBJ2-7; possible D gene TRBD1, 6 bases. V was pared by 1 base and J by 2 bases, with 12 bases between. Germline CDR1 reads KGHSH; CDR2 reads LQKENI. The CDR3 extends over 15 amino acids. The CDR3 bases are TGTGCCAGCTCACCACGGGGGCCCATACCCTACGAGCAGTACTTC. This codes for CASSPRGPIPYEQYF.

This clonotype was found many times. The rearrangement joins TRBV2 to TRBJ1-2; the D gene is possibly TRBD1 (6 bases). Germline loops: CDR1 SNHLY, CDR2 FYNNEI. The CDR3 has 16 amino acids. Trimming cost V 8 bases and J 3 bases, with 22 bases left between them. The CDR3 region is CASLDSPMSLHYGYTF. The CDR3 nucleotides read TGTGCCAGCCTGGACAGCCCTATGTCCCTCCACTATGGCTACACCTTC.

This clonotype was observed many times. The chain employs TRBV28 and TRBJ2-1, with D possibly being TRBD1 (5 bases). Germline-derived CDR1 and CDR2 are MDHEN and SYDVKM. The CDR3 is 16 amino acids. Trimming took 5 bases from V and 4 from J, leaving 18 bases between them. The CDR3 sequence is CASSKTEAIRYNEQFF. CDR3 sequence (DNA): TGTGCCAGCAGTAAGACAGAGGCTATTAGGTACAATGAGCAGTTCTTC.

This chain connects TRBV4-2 to TRBJ1-1; TRBD1 aligns across 9 bases. Trimming at V came to 2 bases and at J to 3 bases, leaving 4 bases not matched to a gene. Germline V CDR1 and CDR2: LGHNA, YNFKEQ. This CDR3 is 15 amino acids long. CDR3 protein: CASSQWDREDTEAFF. The CDR3 coding sequence is TGTGCCAGCAGCCAATGGGACAGGGAGGACACTGAAGCTTTCTTT.

This clonotype came up a few times. The chain combines TRBV28 with TRBJ2-1; the D gene is possibly TRBD2 (5 bases). Trimming cost V 2 bases and J 5 bases, with 13 bases left between them. Germline V lookup: CDR1 MDHEN, CDR2 SYDVKM. The CDR3 has 15 amino acids. CDR3 protein: CASSLVGEVHNEQFF. DNA of the CDR3: TGTGCCAGCAGTTTAGTGGGAGAGGTCCACAATGAGCAGTTCTTC.

The gene calls are TRBV6-1 and TRBJ2-3; D ambiguous. The V gene lost 3 bases and the J gene lost 2 bases, with 15 bases spanning the gap. CDR1 is MNHNS and CDR2 is SASEGT in the germline V gene. The CDR3 is 16 residues long. The CDR3 region is CASSELKGFLTDTQYF. The CDR3 bases are TGTGCCAGCAGTGAGTTAAAGGGCTTTCTCACAGATACGCAGTATTTT.

This clonotype turned up a few times. The CDR3 spells CAWSRGAGRSGANVLTF. In DNA form, the CDR3 reads TGTGCCTGGAGTAGGGGGGCGGGCCGCTCTGGGGCCAACGTCCTGACTTTC. The chain is built from TRBV30 and TRBJ2-6; D possibly uses TRBD1 or TRBD2 (6 bases each). The CDR3 spans 17 residues. Germline CDR1 GTSNPN, CDR2 SVGIG (reference sequence). The V end was cut by 2 bases, the J end by 0 bases, with 14 bases between. Looking up the rest from reference TRBV30 and TRBJ2-6 gives the full variable domain: SQTIHQWPATLVQPVGSPLSLECTVEGTSNPNLYWYRQAAGRGLQLLFYSVGIGQISSEVPQNLSASRPQDRQFILSSKKLLLSDSGFYLCAWSRGAGRSGANVLTFGAGSRLTVL.

The chain has TRBV4-3 and TRBJ2-1; TRBD2 matches at 12 bases. The CDR3 extends over 17 amino acids. V shed 7 bases and J 0 bases; nucleotides not matched to a gene: 7. Germline CDR1 is LGHNA and CDR2 is YSLEER. The CDR3 reads CASTSRLAGDSYNEQFF. The CDR3 region has the DNA TGCGCCAGCACCTCTAGACTAGCGGGAGACTCCTACAATGAGCAGTTCTTC.

This clonotype was detected only a few times. The chain uses TRBV7-3 and TRBJ2-3; TRBD2 might be the D (5 bases). V was clipped by 1 base and J by 0 bases, with 11 bases between them. CDR3 length equals 16 residues. Germline V gives CDR1 SGHTA, CDR2 FQGTGA. CDR3 amino acids: CASSLNLASSTDTQYF. For the CDR3, the DNA is TGTGCCAGCAGCTTAAACCTAGCTTCTAGCACAGATACGCAGTATTTT.

This clonotype was observed a single time. The chain carries TRBV2 and TRBJ2-4; 9 nucleotides line up with TRBD2. With V trimmed by 7 bases and J by 8 bases, 9 bases remained unmatched. This CDR3 has 14 amino acids. Germline V gene data show CDR1 as SNHLY and CDR2 as FYNNEI. The CDR3, as DNA: TGTGCCAGCAAAGGGCTAGCGGGAAGCGACATTCAGTACTTC. Protein: CASKGLAGSDIQYF.

V usage is TRBV4-3 and J usage is TRBJ2-3, with D possibly TRBD2 on 6 matching bases. Per the germline V gene, CDR1 is LGHNA and CDR2 is YSLEER. The CDR3 sequence is 15 residues long. The ends were cut back, 2 bases at V and 2 bases at J, with 11 bases in the middle. Here the CDR3 reads CASSQRERDTDTQYF. As DNA, the CDR3 is TGCGCCAGCAGCCAACGGGAGCGAGACACAGATACGCAGTATTTT.

In DNA form, the CDR3 reads TGTGCCAGCAGGGCTATGGGAGGGGTGGCCGACCTAGATACGCAGTATTTT. Its translation: CASRAMGGVADLDTQYF. This chain links TRBV28 with TRBJ2-3; 7 bases fit TRBD2. Trimming cost V 6 bases and J 5 bases; bases outside gene matches: 17. Germline lookup yields CDR1 MDHEN and CDR2 SYDVKM. The CDR3 length is 17 residues.

J is TRBJ1-5 and V is TRBV5-1, with a weak D call TRBD1 (5 bases). Per the germline V gene, CDR1 is SGHRS and CDR2 is YFSETQ. The CDR3 is made up of 13 amino acids. Between the trimmed V and J ends, which lost 0 bases and 9 bases, there was a span of 10 bases. The CDR3 loop is CASSLDLGRPQHF. In DNA, the CDR3 is TGCGCCAGCAGCTTGGACCTGGGGCGGCCCCAGCATTTT.

This clonotype was picked up a small number of times. This chain uses TRBV10-1 with TRBJ2-7; TRBD2 matches at 8 bases. After removal of 4 bases from V and 2 bases from J, the junction contained 4 bases not matched to a gene. CDR3 length: 14 amino acids. CDR1 WNHNN and CDR2 SYGVQD come from the germline V gene (reference sequence). CDR3 region: CASSAAGVPYEQYF. The DNA of the CDR3 is TGCGCCAGCAGTGCAGCGGGAGTTCCCTACGAGCAGTACTTC.